These 16 T cell receptor beta chains were sequenced from one sample in a study of T cell changes during pregnancy in multiple sclerosis. Assay: immunoSEQ multiplex PCR; the TCRdb copy retains only in-frame clones and omits some. Here the sample spans fewer than 50,000 clones, roughly 92% being singletons. This sample comprised CD8+ T cells from peripheral blood mononuclear cells, obtained before pregnancy. These receptors originate from a female donor with multiple sclerosis, enrolled in a pregnancy study.

The CDR3 nucleotides are TGTGCCATTAAACAGGGGGCGGACGGCTACACCTTC. Translated: CAIKQGADGYTF. This rearrangement joins TRBV2 to TRBJ1-2, with 9 nucleotides matching TRBD1. This CDR3 region has 12 residues. V lost 10 bases, J lost 8 bases, and 8 bases stayed unmatched. The germline CDR1 and CDR2 sequences are SNHLY and FYNNEI.

The chain combines TRBV27 with TRBJ1-5; perhaps TRBD1 as D (5 bases). Deletions cut 3 bases from V and 7 bases from J, with 10 bases between. Germline V gene data show CDR1 as MNHEY and CDR2 as SMNVEV (reference sequence). CDR3 length: 13 amino acids. The CDR3 reads CASSFGAVQPQHF. The CDR3 DNA sequence: TGTGCCAGCAGTTTTGGGGCTGTGCAGCCCCAGCATTTT.

Only a few counts were recorded for this clone. The chain employs TRBV10-3 and TRBJ1-4, with D possibly TRBD1 on 5 matching bases. Looked up from germline, CDR1 is ENHRY and CDR2 is SYGVKD. This CDR3 region has 15 residues. Trimming shortened V by 1 base and J by 2 bases, and 8 bases separated the two germline ends. The CDR3 is CAISEYAGTNEKLFF. The CDR3 nucleotides read TGTGCCATCAGTGAGTACGCAGGGACTAATGAAAAACTGTTTTTT.

The V and J genes are TRBV4-1 and TRBJ2-3, with D tentatively TRBD1 (5 bases). The CDR3 is made up of 15 amino acids. CDR1 is MGHRA, CDR2 YSYEKL, per germline. Trimming took off 1 base at V and 2 bases at J, with 10 bases between the two ends. This CDR3 reads CASSQVGRFTDTQYF. The CDR3 nucleotides read TGCGCCAGCAGCCAAGTGGGGCGGTTCACAGATACGCAGTATTTT.

The gene calls are TRBV5-1 and TRBJ2-2, with a possible D match to TRBD1 (6 bases). Trimming took off 5 bases at V and 4 bases at J, with 15 bases between the two ends. Germline CDR1 is SGHRS and CDR2 is YFSETQ. The CDR3 covers 15 residues. The CDR3 loop is CASRIWGPGTGELFF. The CDR3 DNA sequence: TGCGCCAGCAGGATTTGGGGGCCGGGCACCGGGGAGCTGTTTTTT.

This chain's CDR3 is CASSLGRAYEQYF. The CDR3 DNA sequence: TGTGCCAGCAGCTTAGGCAGGGCATACGAGCAGTACTTC. The rearrangement uses TRBV13 and TRBJ2-7; TRBD1 might be the D (5 bases). Germline lookup yields CDR1 PRHDT and CDR2 FYEKMQ (reference sequence). This CDR3 spans 13 amino acids. Trimming cost V 0 bases and J 4 bases, with 7 bases left between them.

The chain has TRBV13 and TRBJ2-1, with 8 bases lining up with TRBD2. CDR1 is PRHDT and CDR2 is FYEKMQ in the germline V gene (reference sequence). The CDR3 runs 15 residues. Losses at the gene ends were 5 bases for V and 4 bases for J; bases not matched to a gene: 7. CDR3 nucleotide sequence: TGTGCCAGCAGCCTGACAGGACTAGCTTACAATGAGCAGTTCTTC. Protein: CASSLTGLAYNEQFF.

The V gene is TRBV9, the J gene TRBJ2-3; 8 nucleotides match TRBD1. The length of the CDR3 is 18 residues. Trimming took 4 bases from V and 0 from J; bases not matched to a gene: 13. The germline V gene encodes CDR1 SGDLS and CDR2 YYNGEE. The CDR3 DNA follows: TGTGCCAGCAGCCCGATGGGACAGGCGATATCTAGCACAGATACGCAGTATTTT. Amino acid sequence: CASSPMGQAISSTDTQYF.

The chain has TRBV7-8 and TRBJ2-2; 9 nucleotides match TRBD1. The CDR3 length is 19 residues. V gave up 5 bases and J gave up 6 bases; unmatched junction bases: 19. Per germline, CDR1 SGHVS and CDR2 FQNEAQ. The chain's CDR3 is CASSHPDRQGVRSAGELFF. For the CDR3, the DNA is TGTGCCAGCAGCCATCCGGATAGACAGGGGGTTCGGTCGGCCGGGGAGCTGTTTTTT.

This chain joins TRBV29-1 and TRBJ2-3; a possible D gene is TRBD2 (5 bases). Trimming removed 3 bases from V and 2 bases from J, with 15 bases in between. Germline values: CDR1 SQVTM, CDR2 ANQGSEA. CDR3 length: 15 residues. CDR3 coding DNA: TGCAGCGTTGATCCTACCGGGATAACCACAGATACGCAGTATTTT. As protein: CSVDPTGITTDTQYF.

The J gene is TRBJ2-1, the V gene TRBV19; 10 bases are a match to TRBD2. J lost 4 bases, V lost 5 bases, and 8 bases had no gene match. Germline V lookup: CDR1 LNHDA, CDR2 SQIVND (reference sequence). The CDR3 spans 16 residues. CDR3 DNA: TGTGCCAGTAGTCCCCTAGCGGGAGCGAATTACAATGAGCAGTTCTTC. This codes for CASSPLAGANYNEQFF.

This clone was seen only a few times. The chain has TRBV6-1 and TRBJ2-1; 9 bases are shared with TRBD2. CDR1 and CDR2 from the germline V gene are MNHNS and SASEGT. This CDR3 has 15 residues. After removal of 0 bases from V and 3 bases from J, the junction contained 0 bases not matched to a gene. The CDR3: CASSEASGSYNEQFF. CDR3 DNA sequence: TGTGCCAGCAGTGAAGCTAGCGGGAGCTACAATGAGCAGTTCTTC.

The genes are TRBV27 and TRBJ1-2, with D possibly matching TRBD1 (5 bases). The germline gives CDR1 MNHEY, CDR2 SMNVEV (reference sequence). The CDR3 consists of 15 residues. V was clipped by 3 bases and J by 4 bases, with 15 bases between them. In nucleotides, the CDR3 is TGTGCCAGCAGTTTGGGGCCGACGGATTCCTATGGCTACACCTTC. As protein: CASSLGPTDSYGYTF.

The chain is built from TRBV6-5 and TRBJ2-7; weak D call: TRBD1 (5 bases). Trimming cost V 0 bases and J 3 bases, with 6 bases left between them. CDR1 is MNHEY, CDR2 SVGAGI, per germline. The CDR3 is 13 residues long. The DNA of the CDR3 is TGTGCCAGCAGTTACTCAGGGGTCTACGAGCAGTACTTC. It is translated as CASSYSGVYEQYF.

Only a few counts were recorded for this clone. J is TRBJ1-1 and V is TRBV5-4, with 8 bases identical to TRBD1. Trimming removed 10 bases from V and 1 base from J; junction bases left unmatched: 9. The CDR3 has 14 residues. The germline V gene encodes CDR1 SGHNT and CDR2 YYREEE (reference sequence). CDR3 sequence reads: CAAQIGTGNTEAFF. For the CDR3, the DNA is TGTGCCGCCCAAATTGGGACAGGGAACACTGAAGCTTTCTTT.

J is TRBJ1-1 and V is TRBV27; possible D gene TRBD1, 6 bases. The CDR3 covers 14 residues. Trimming cost V 5 bases and J 5 bases, with 15 bases left between them. Per the germline V gene, CDR1 is MNHEY and CDR2 is SMNVEV (reference sequence). As DNA, the CDR3 is TGTGCCAGCAGTCTTACAGGGAGATGGACTGAAGCTTTCTTT. Protein product: CASSLTGRWTEAFF.